A single sample is the source of the 3 T cell receptor beta chains below, sequenced in a study of graft-versus-host responses after intestinal transplantation. Profiled with immunoSEQ multiplex PCR; TCRdb holds only in-frame clones, not every one. Here the sample spans approximately 86,000 clones, roughly 92% being singletons. No antigen has been assigned to these receptors. The material was unstimulated CD8+ T cells sorted from spleen or lymph node cells, obtained before transplant. The origin of the receptors is a human donor who was the organ donor for an intestinal transplant.

The CDR3 here is CASSLVPSGGDEQFF. CDR3 DNA: TGTGCCAGCAGCTTAGTCCCTAGCGGGGGCGATGAGCAGTTCTTC. The chain has TRBV7-6 and TRBJ2-1, with TRBD2 matching over 10 bases. The CDR3 length is 15 residues. Germline CDR1 and CDR2: SGHVS and FNYEAQ. Trimming took 1 base from V and 8 from J; bases not matched to a gene: 5. Using reference TRBV7-6 and TRBJ2-1 for the parts outside the CDR3, the full variable domain is GAGVSQSPRYKVTKRGQDVALRCDPISGHVSLYWYRQALGQGPEFLTYFNYEAQQDKSGLPNDRFSAERPEGSISTLTIQRTEQRDSAMYRCASSLVPSGGDEQFFGPGTRLTVL.

This chain connects TRBV5-1 to TRBJ2-3; possible D gene TRBD2, 6 bases. This CDR3 is built from 16 residues. The V gene lost 0 bases and the J gene lost 0 bases, with 11 bases spanning the gap. Germline CDR1 is SGHRS and CDR2 is YFSETQ. CDR3 amino acids: CASSLAASASTDTQYF. CDR3 in DNA: TGCGCCAGCAGCTTGGCCGCTAGCGCTAGCACAGATACGCAGTATTTT.

The rearrangement uses TRBV19 and TRBJ1-1; TRBD1 matches 7 bases. This CDR3 comprises 15 residues. CDR1 and CDR2 (germline): LNHDA, SQIVND (reference sequence). Trimming removed 3 bases from V and 0 bases from J; junction bases left unmatched: 4. CDR3 nucleotides: TGTGCCAGTAGTATGGGGACAGTGATGAACACTGAAGCTTTCTTT. Protein product: CASSMGTVMNTEAFF.